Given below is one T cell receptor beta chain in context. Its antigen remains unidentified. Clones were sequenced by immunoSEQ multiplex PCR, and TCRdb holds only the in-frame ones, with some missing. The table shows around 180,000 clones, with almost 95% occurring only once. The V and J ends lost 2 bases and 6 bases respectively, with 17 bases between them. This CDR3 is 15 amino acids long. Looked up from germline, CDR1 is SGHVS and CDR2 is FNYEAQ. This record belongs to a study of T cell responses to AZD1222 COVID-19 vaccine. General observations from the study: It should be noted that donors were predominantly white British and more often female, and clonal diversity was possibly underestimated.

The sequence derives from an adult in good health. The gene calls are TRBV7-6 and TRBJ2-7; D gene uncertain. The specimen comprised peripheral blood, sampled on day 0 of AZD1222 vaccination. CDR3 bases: TGTGCCAGCAGCTTAAATCCTACCGGCGGTCTCGAGCAGTACTTC. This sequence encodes CASSLNPTGGLEQYF.